The 2 T cell receptor beta chains presented below share a single source sample, sequenced in a study of T cell changes during pregnancy in multiple sclerosis. Clones were sequenced by immunoSEQ multiplex PCR, and TCRdb holds only the in-frame ones, with some missing. The table has 50,000 to 60,000 clones, under 95% seen once. The sample in question was peripheral blood, obtained after pregnancy. The source is a female donor in good health, enrolled as a control in a pregnancy study.

This CDR3 reads CASSVRDSGYTF. In nucleotides, the CDR3 is TGTGCCAGCAGCGTAAGGGACAGCGGCTACACCTTC. This rearrangement joins TRBV9 to TRBJ1-2, with 7 nucleotides matching TRBD1. There are 12 residues in the CDR3. Germline V lookup: CDR1 SGDLS, CDR2 YYNGEE. Unmatched junction bases numbered 2, after V lost 1 base and J lost 8 bases.

The chain joins TRBV14 to TRBJ1-2; possible D gene TRBD1, 5 bases. Germline V gene data show CDR1 as SGHDN and CDR2 as FVKESK. The CDR3 loop spans 14 amino acids. V lost 0 bases and J 6 bases, leaving 11 bases between the germline ends. The CDR3 nucleotides read TGTGCCAGCAGCCAAGAAGGGGCGGTGGATGGCTACACCTTC. It encodes CASSQEGAVDGYTF.